The 4 T cell receptor beta chains below were found in one sample sequenced in a study of cytomegalovirus exposure and HLA in healthy donors. Primers included in the PCR were 60 Vbeta and 13 Jbeta primers. This table comes from immunoSEQ multiplex PCR, and its TCRdb copy is limited to in-frame clones, with some not included. The sample lists 200,000 to 250,000 clones; around four fifths were seen once. Source material: PBMCs. These receptor sequences come from a woman in her sixties in good health and CMV-seropositive.

The chain employs TRBV13 and TRBJ2-1; 8 nucleotides align to TRBD1. J was trimmed by 8 bases and V by 5 bases; bases with no gene match: 11. Germline CDR1 is PRHDT and CDR2 is FYEKMQ (reference sequence). CDR3 length: 15 amino acids. The CDR3 reads CASSLRTGFRDEQFF. In DNA, the CDR3 is TGTGCCAGCAGCCTTAGGACAGGGTTTAGGGATGAGCAGTTCTTC.

The chain couples TRBV6-5 to TRBJ2-6, with a tentative D call TRBD1 (6 bases). Trimming left V 8 bases short and J 0 bases short, with 11 bases between. CDR1 is MNHEY and CDR2 is SVGAGI in the germline V gene. The CDR3 consists of 15 residues. CDR3 loop: CASGEGGSGANVLTF. The CDR3 DNA sequence: TGTGCCAGCGGAGAAGGGGGCTCTGGGGCCAACGTCCTGACTTTC.

V is TRBV5-1 and J is TRBJ1-2; D may be TRBD1 (5 bases). V was shortened by 3 bases and J by 0 bases, with 9 bases between the two germline ends. Germline loops: CDR1 SGHRS, CDR2 YFSETQ. The CDR3 has 14 amino acids. The CDR3 region is CASSSGVPNYGYTF. Here the CDR3 DNA reads TGCGCCAGCAGCTCGGGGGTCCCTAACTATGGCTACACCTTC.

The J gene is TRBJ2-1, the V gene TRBV27; 7 bases fit TRBD2. The CDR3 contains 14 residues. With V trimmed by 10 bases and J by 2 bases, 8 bases remained unmatched. Germline-derived CDR1 and CDR2 are MNHEY and SMNVEV (reference sequence). The CDR3: CATRSAGAYNEQFF. In nucleotides, the CDR3 is TGTGCCACCAGGTCGGCGGGAGCCTACAATGAGCAGTTCTTC.